The rows below give T cell receptor beta chains drawn from one sample of a study of T cells in Graves' hyperthyroidism and ophthalmopathy. TCRdb ran MiXCR on the multiplex PCR reads and lists one entry per CDR3 protein. The profile shows around 560,000 distinct CDR3 sequences, roughly 17% of them singletons. Sequenced sample: blood. The receptors come from a woman aged 18-35 years with Graves' hyperthyroidism. Each CDR3 is given with its conserved first and last residue. The order of the fields is V gene, D gene, clone size, J gene, CDR3 protein, CDR3 DNA. A D gene is named only where the DNA matches it firmly. Size is stated for part of the rows, as once, few or many counts, or as a class when the clone is expanded.

V: TRBV27; D: -; size: many; J: TRBJ2-3; CDR3: CASSLEGPTDTQYF; DNA: TGTGCCAGCAGTTTAGAAGGCCCCACAGATACGCAGTATTTT
V: TRBV7-9; D: -; size: few; J: TRBJ2-7; CDR3: CASSSKSGGPEQYF; DNA: TGTGCCAGCAGCTCCAAGTCCGGGGGACCCGAGCAGTACTTC
V: TRBV7-9; D: -; size: -; J: TRBJ1-3; CDR3: CASSLAQLTGGNTIYF; DNA: TGTGCCAGCAGCTTAGCCCAATTAACAGGTGGAAACACCATATATTTT
V: TRBV2; D: -; size: many; J: TRBJ2-7; CDR3: CATLEVGGPYEQYF; DNA: TGTGCCACCCTGGAGGTCGGGGGCCCCTACGAGCAGTACTTC
V: TRBV7-2; D: -; size: -; J: TRBJ2-2; CDR3: CASSPTGWNTGELFF; DNA: TGTGCCAGCAGCCCCACGGGCTGGAACACCGGGGAGCTGTTTTTT
V: TRBV6-2/TRBV6-3; D: -; size: many; J: TRBJ2-1; CDR3: CASSYSVGQRDRGNEQFF; DNA: TGTGCCAGCAGTTACTCGGTCGGTCAGCGGGACAGAGGCAATGAGCAGTTCTTC
V: TRBV3-1; D: TRBD2; size: -; J: TRBJ2-3; CDR3: CASSQDIRLAGAETTDTQYF; DNA: TGTGCCAGCAGCCAAGATATAAGACTAGCGGGGGCCGAAACCACAGATACGCAGTATTTT
V: TRBV2; D: -; size: many; J: TRBJ2-7; CDR3: CASLAGRGHEQYF; DNA: TGTGCCAGCCTTGCCGGCAGGGGCCACGAGCAGTACTTC
V: TRBV4-3; D: TRBD1; size: -; J: TRBJ2-7; CDR3: CASSQDQGTGTYEQYF; DNA: TGCGCCAGCAGCCAAGATCAAGGGACAGGGACATACGAGCAGTACTTC
V: TRBV5-1; D: -; size: many; J: TRBJ2-7; CDR3: CASRRDERYYEQYF; DNA: TGCGCCAGCAGAAGGGACGAGCGGTACTACGAGCAGTACTTC
V: TRBV19; D: -; size: few; J: TRBJ2-1; CDR3: CASSIALYNEQFF; DNA: TGTGCCAGTAGTATAGCCCTCTACAATGAGCAGTTCTTC
V: TRBV3-1; D: -; size: -; J: TRBJ2-1; CDR3: CASSQEVTSYNEQFF; DNA: TGTGCCAGCAGCCAAGAGGTCACGTCCTACAATGAGCAGTTCTTC
V: TRBV19; D: TRBD1; size: -; J: TRBJ2-3; CDR3: CASSDWTGSTDTQYF; DNA: TGTGCCAGTAGTGATTGGACAGGGAGCACAGATACGCAGTATTTT
V: TRBV4-2; D: -; size: -; J: TRBJ1-2; CDR3: CASSQEGSNYGYTF; DNA: TGTGCCAGCAGCCAAGAGGGCAGCAACTATGGCTACACCTTC
V: TRBV24-1; D: TRBD1; size: -; J: TRBJ2-2; CDR3: CATSPDFTGGSDTGELFF; DNA: TGTGCCACCAGTCCGGACTTTACAGGGGGCTCGGACACCGGGGAGCTGTTTTTT
V: TRBV11-2; D: -; size: -; J: TRBJ2-1; CDR3: CASSLSSVVNEQFF; DNA: TGTGCCAGCAGCTTATCTAGCGTGGTTAATGAGCAGTTCTTC
V: TRBV29-1; D: -; size: few; J: TRBJ2-1; CDR3: CSVERTVGNEQFF; DNA: TGCAGCGTTGAAAGGACAGTGGGCAATGAGCAGTTCTTC
V: TRBV5-1; D: -; size: few; J: TRBJ2-7; CDR3: CASSLGPGQTYEPYF; DNA: TGCGCCAGCAGCTTGGGACCGGGCCAGACCTACGAGCCGTACTTC
V: TRBV9; D: -; size: few; J: TRBJ2-2; CDR3: CASSDRPTTGELFF; DNA: TGTGCCAGCAGCGACCGACCCACCACCGGGGAGCTGTTTTTT
V: TRBV7-9; D: -; size: few; J: TRBJ2-5; CDR3: CASSLGGDETQYF; DNA: TGTGCCAGCAGCTTAGGAGGCGACGAGACCCAGTACTTC
V: TRBV7-9; D: -; size: many; J: TRBJ2-3; CDR3: CASSLEATDTQYF; DNA: TGTGCCAGCAGCTTAGAGGCCACAGATACGCAGTATTTT
V: TRBV6-5; D: -; size: few; J: TRBJ1-2; CDR3: CASSYKRALGGYTF; DNA: TGTGCCAGCAGTTACAAACGGGCCCTAGGGGGCTACACCTTC
V: TRBV10-3; D: -; size: few; J: TRBJ2-2; CDR3: CAISEVMSLTGELFF; DNA: TGTGCCATCAGTGAGGTTATGAGTCTAACCGGGGAGCTGTTTTTT
V: TRBV2; D: -; size: many; J: TRBJ1-2; CDR3: CASTPWSYGYTF; DNA: TGTGCCAGCACCCCATGGTCCTATGGCTACACCTTC
V: TRBV4-1; D: TRBD1; size: few; J: TRBJ2-7; CDR3: CASSPTWDRSYEQYF; DNA: TGCGCCAGCAGCCCCACCTGGGACAGGTCCTACGAGCAGTACTTC
V: TRBV6-2/TRBV6-3; D: TRBD1; size: few; J: TRBJ1-6; CDR3: CASSYDSQGYNSPLHF; DNA: TGTGCCAGCAGTTACGACTCACAGGGGTATAATTCACCCCTCCACTTT
V: TRBV19; D: -; size: -; J: TRBJ2-4; CDR3: CASSIFDSQNIQYF; DNA: TGTGCCAGTAGTATTTTCGACAGTCAAAACATTCAGTACTTC
V: TRBV14; D: -; size: many; J: TRBJ2-1; CDR3: CASSQVVYNEQFF; DNA: TGTGCCAGCAGCCAAGTTGTCTACAATGAGCAGTTCTTC
V: TRBV6-5; D: TRBD1; size: -; J: TRBJ2-2; CDR3: CASSYKPRGTGELFF; DNA: TGTGCCAGCAGTTACAAACCCAGGGGGACCGGGGAGCTGTTTTTT